These 20 T cell receptor beta chains share one sample of origin, sequenced in a study of blood T cell repertoires in COVID-19. Generated by immunoSEQ multiplex PCR, the TCRdb table keeps only in-frame clones and is missing some. The sample yields approximately 220,000 clones, around 83% seen once. Sequencing input: peripheral blood. The receptors were gathered from a middle-aged man who had recovered from COVID-19.

This chain connects TRBV15 to TRBJ2-1, with 7 bases matching TRBD1. This CDR3 has 16 amino acids. V gave up 0 bases and J gave up 8 bases; unmatched junction bases: 10. Germline CDR1 and CDR2: LNHNV and YYDKDF (reference sequence). The CDR3 DNA follows: TGTGCCACCAGCAGAGATGGTCAACAGGGGTTGCATGAGCAGTTCTTC. As protein: CATSRDGQQGLHEQFF.

The V and J genes are TRBV2 and TRBJ2-7; 8 positions agree with TRBD2. CDR3 length equals 14 residues. V shed 9 bases, J shed 5 bases, and the junction held 12 bases outside the gene matches. The germline gives CDR1 SNHLY, CDR2 FYNNEI. For the CDR3, the DNA is TGTGCCAGGGTGGATCTGGGACTAGACGACGAGCAGTACTTC. It yields the protein CARVDLGLDDEQYF.

The chain joins TRBV30 to TRBJ2-1; 7 nucleotides match TRBD1. The CDR3 is 13 amino acids. Germline V lookup: CDR1 GTSNPN, CDR2 SVGIG (reference sequence). Trimming cost V 0 bases and J 8 bases; bases outside gene matches: 4. The CDR3 loop reads CAWSVQGWDEQFF. DNA for the CDR3: TGTGCCTGGAGTGTACAGGGGTGGGATGAGCAGTTCTTC.

This clone was recorded once. The V call is TRBV19, the J call TRBJ2-6, with D possibly TRBD1 on 5 matching bases. Germline CDR1 reads LNHDA; CDR2 reads SQIVND (reference sequence). The CDR3 has 16 residues. The V gene lost 3 bases and the J gene lost 4 bases, with 13 bases spanning the gap. The CDR3 coding sequence is TGTGCCAGTAGTATTGGGGCCAGGTCCGGGGCCAACGTCCTGACTTTC. Translating gives CASSIGARSGANVLTF.

The V call is TRBV18, the J call TRBJ2-7; 7 bases are shared with TRBD2. The germline CDR1 and CDR2 sequences are KGHSH and LQKENI. The CDR3 spans 16 residues. J lost 2 bases, V lost 4 bases, and 11 bases had no gene match. Here the CDR3 reads CASSRGGSLLTYEQYF. CDR3 nucleotide sequence: TGTGCCAGCTCACGGGGAGGGTCCCTCCTAACCTACGAGCAGTACTTC.

The chain has TRBV3-1 (or the pseudogene TRBV3-2) and TRBJ2-1; no clear D gene. The V gene lost 0 bases and the J gene lost 0 bases, with 12 bases spanning the gap. In germline, CDR1 is LGHDT, CDR2 YNNKEL (reference sequence). The CDR3 runs to 17 residues. The CDR3 coding sequence is TGTGCCAGCAGCCAAGATATTGGCAGTGTCTCCTACAATGAGCAGTTCTTC. This encodes CASSQDIGSVSYNEQFF.

V and J are TRBV18 and TRBJ2-4, with a tentative D call TRBD1 (6 bases). The germline V and J ends were trimmed by 2 bases and 1 base, with 18 bases remaining between them. This CDR3 region has 18 residues. CDR1 and CDR2 (germline): KGHSH, LQKENI. DNA for the CDR3: TGTGCCAGCTCACCAACAGGGCACCTCCTTGGGGCCAAAAACATTCAGTACTTC. Its protein is CASSPTGHLLGAKNIQYF.

This clone came up once. This sequence joins TRBV5-1 and TRBJ2-7, with D possibly matching TRBD1 (6 bases). Looked up from germline, CDR1 is SGHRS and CDR2 is YFSETQ. Trimming removed 4 bases at V and 0 bases at J, with 17 bases between. This CDR3 comprises 16 residues. In nucleotides, the CDR3 is TGCGCCAGCAGCCCACACACAGGGAAAACCTCCTACGAGCAGTACTTC. This encodes CASSPHTGKTSYEQYF.

The chain combines TRBV15 with TRBJ2-1; D may be TRBD1 (6 bases). V dropped 5 bases and J dropped 9 bases, with 11 bases sitting between them. The CDR3 is 12 amino acids. Germline-derived CDR1 and CDR2 are LNHNV and YYDKDF (reference sequence). CDR3 sequence (DNA): TGTGCCACCAGCCGGACAGAAGGTGAGCAGTTCTTC. Its translation is CATSRTEGEQFF.

J is TRBJ2-7 and V is TRBV30; 14 nucleotides line up with TRBD2. V dropped 4 bases and J dropped 0; count of bases not matched to a gene: 8. CDR3 size: 17 residues. CDR1 is GTSNPN and CDR2 is SVGIG in the germline V gene (reference sequence). The CDR3 region is CAWTDTGTSGSSYEQYF. DNA for the CDR3: TGTGCCTGGACAGACACCGGGACTAGCGGGAGCTCCTACGAGCAGTACTTC.

The V call is TRBV7-2, the J call TRBJ2-7; 8 positions match TRBD1. Germline lookup yields CDR1 SGHTA and CDR2 FQGNSA. The V gene end was trimmed by 4 bases and the J gene end by 2 bases; junction bases not matched to a gene: 7. The CDR3 is made up of 15 amino acids. CDR3: CASSSRTGKTYEQYF. Written as DNA, the CDR3 is TGTGCCAGCAGCTCTCGGACAGGGAAAACCTACGAGCAGTACTTC.

The chain has TRBV5-4 and TRBJ2-3, with 11 bases aligning to TRBD2. In germline, CDR1 is SGHNT, CDR2 YYREEE (reference sequence). CDR3 size: 17 residues. The V gene end was trimmed by 4 bases and the J gene end by 2 bases; junction bases not matched to a gene: 9. The CDR3 spells CASSPGIAGGPTDTQYF. In nucleotides, the CDR3 is TGTGCCAGCAGCCCCGGTATAGCGGGAGGGCCCACAGATACGCAGTATTTT.

The CDR3 sequence: CASSLQKMEAFF. CDR3 coding DNA: TGTGCCAGCAGTTTACAGAAAATGGAGGCTTTCTTT. The rearrangement links TRBV12-3 or TRBV12-4 to TRBJ1-1; unclear D gene. CDR3 length: 12 residues. With 2 bases removed from V and 11 bases from J, the gap between germline ends came to 12 bases.

The chain recombines TRBV7-9 with TRBJ2-5; unclear D gene. Germline V CDR1 and CDR2: SEHNR, FQNEAQ (reference sequence). V was shortened by 3 bases and J by 2 bases, with 4 bases between the two germline ends. The CDR3 spans 12 residues. The CDR3 sequence: CASSLLQETQYF. The CDR3 nucleotides are TGTGCCAGCAGCTTGTTACAAGAGACCCAGTACTTC.

The chain carries TRBV28 and TRBJ2-1, with a possible D match to TRBD2 (6 bases). V gave up 2 bases and J gave up 10 bases, with 18 bases separating them. The CDR3 is 15 residues long. Germline V CDR1 and CDR2: MDHEN, SYDVKM. CDR3 coding DNA: TGTGCCAGCAGTTTAGCAAGCGGGTTAGCCCACGAGCAGTTCTTC. Encoded protein: CASSLASGLAHEQFF.

The J gene is TRBJ1-2, the V gene TRBV30, with D unresolved. Germline V gives CDR1 GTSNPN, CDR2 SVGIG (reference sequence). V was clipped by 5 bases and J by 4 bases, with 14 bases between them. The CDR3 has 13 residues. The CDR3 DNA is TGTGCCTGGTCAACCGCGAGTCTCTATGGCTACACCTTC. Translation gives CAWSTASLYGYTF.

About this clone: The same CDR3 is also encoded by other DNA sequences in this sample. The chain joins TRBV9 to TRBJ2-7; TRBD1 matches at 7 bases. Germline V lookup: CDR1 SGDLS, CDR2 YYNGEE. The CDR3 consists of 14 residues. Trimming took 0 bases from V and 2 from J; bases not matched to a gene: 2. The CDR3 sequence is CASSVGQGTYEQYF. In nucleotides, the CDR3 is TGTGCCAGCAGCGTAGGACAGGGAACCTACGAGCAGTACTTC.

The J gene is TRBJ2-3, the V gene TRBV10-3; 11 positions agree with TRBD2. V was pared by 10 bases and J by 5 bases, with 11 bases of the junction left unmatched. Germline CDR1 reads ENHRY; CDR2 reads SYGVKD. This CDR3 spans 15 amino acids. The CDR3 reads CATSTSGSHGDTQYF. CDR3 nucleotide sequence: TGTGCCACCTCCACTAGCGGGAGTCATGGAGATACGCAGTATTTT.

The rearrangement links TRBV5-1 to TRBJ2-1; maybe TRBD2 (6 bases). The germline V and J ends were trimmed by 0 bases and 4 bases, with 11 bases remaining between them. Germline V lookup: CDR1 SGHRS, CDR2 YFSETQ. The CDR3 has 15 amino acids. DNA for the CDR3: TGCGCCAGCAGCTTGGGGTTAGCGGAATACAATGAGCAGTTCTTC. This codes for CASSLGLAEYNEQFF.

V usage is TRBV19 and J usage is TRBJ1-1, with 8 bases that match TRBD1. Germline V gene lookup returns CDR1 LNHDA and CDR2 SQIVND (reference sequence). V gave up 5 bases and J gave up 0 bases; unmatched junction bases: 5. This CDR3 is 15 amino acids long. CDR3 protein: CASSPRTGMNTEAFF. Here the CDR3 DNA reads TGTGCCAGTAGTCCCCGGACAGGGATGAACACTGAAGCTTTCTTT. The variable domain in full, completed from reference TRBV19 and TRBJ1-1, reads DGGITQSPKYLFRKEGQNVTLSCEQNLNHDAMYWYRQDPGQGLRLIYYSQIVNDFQKGDIAEGYSVSREKKESFPLTVTSAQKNPTAFYLCASSPRTGMNTEAFFGQGTRLTVV.